This T cell receptor (beta chain) was identified in a study of T cell repertoires in cytomegalovirus infection. Study-level information: Public TCR beta signatures indicated both CMV infection and matching HLA type.

Germline loops: CDR1 SNHLY, CDR2 FYNNEI. V lost 3 bases and J 3 bases, leaving 12 bases between the germline ends. The CDR3 spans 14 residues. Study results and caveats: There were HLA-C-restricted CMV-specific TCR beta clonotypes dominating the ex vivo response. Carriers of CMV plus the relevant HLA were identified by cumulative public TCR beta family frequency.

TCRdb reanalysed the reads using MiXCR and keeps one entry per CDR3 protein. Among tens of thousands of distinct CDR3 sequences listed, 20% were seen once. This clonotype was observed a few times. Its matching antigen is unknown. Source: CD8+ T cells from cultured PBMCs, taken from culture after CMV antigen stimulation. The chain joins TRBV2 to TRBJ2-7; D call uncertain. The source of this sequence is a human donor in good health (CMV status not recorded). Some clones in this sample may be carry-over from other donors' samples. CDR3 protein: CASSDYEWSYEQYF. In nucleotides, the CDR3 is TGTGCCAGCAGTGACTATGAGTGGAGCTACGAGCAGTACTTC.